This record looks at one T cell receptor beta chain sequence and its context. V was cut by 10 bases and J by 5 bases, with 15 bases left in between. Looked up from germline, CDR1 is MDHEN and CDR2 is SYDVKM. There are 13 residues in the CDR3. The data derive from a study of cytomegalovirus exposure and HLA in healthy donors. The PCR used 60 Vbeta and 13 Jbeta primers. Sequenced by immunoSEQ multiplex PCR; TCRdb stores in-frame clones only, minus some. Of approximately 170,000 clones in the sample, about three quarters were seen once. The sample comprised PBMCs. The receptor comes from a woman aged 40 to 50 in good health and CMV-seropositive. This chain uses TRBV28 with TRBJ2-1; no definite D call. The CDR3 nucleotides read TGTGCCACCGCGACACCAACCAACAATGAGCAGTTCTTC. Amino acid sequence: CATATPTNNEQFF.